This TCR beta chain came from a study of healthy donors' naive CD4 and CD8 T cells. Whole-study results and caveats: Positive CDR3 charge linked to CD4+ cells, negative to CD8+ cells.

The V gene lost 5 bases and the J gene lost 8 bases, with 10 bases spanning the gap. Germline-derived CDR1 and CDR2 are SQVTM and ANQGSEA. The CDR3 length is 11 residues. A linear amplification protocol produced the TCR libraries from 500 ng of total RNA. Each CDR3 protein is one row after TCRdb ran MiXCR on the reads. The table has approximately 200,000 distinct CDR3 sequences, around 74% seen once. Of note for this clonotype: Its antigen is unidentified.

The V call is TRBV29-1, the J call TRBJ2-1; a possible D gene is TRBD2 (6 bases). The clonotype was recovered from a pool of human donors in good health; the sample pools cells from several healthy donors. The sample comprised naive CD4+ and CD8+ T cells sorted from blood, pooled from several donors. CDR3 nucleotide sequence: TGCAGCGTTTTCGGGGGTCATGAGCAGTTCTTC. It translates to CSVFGGHEQFF.